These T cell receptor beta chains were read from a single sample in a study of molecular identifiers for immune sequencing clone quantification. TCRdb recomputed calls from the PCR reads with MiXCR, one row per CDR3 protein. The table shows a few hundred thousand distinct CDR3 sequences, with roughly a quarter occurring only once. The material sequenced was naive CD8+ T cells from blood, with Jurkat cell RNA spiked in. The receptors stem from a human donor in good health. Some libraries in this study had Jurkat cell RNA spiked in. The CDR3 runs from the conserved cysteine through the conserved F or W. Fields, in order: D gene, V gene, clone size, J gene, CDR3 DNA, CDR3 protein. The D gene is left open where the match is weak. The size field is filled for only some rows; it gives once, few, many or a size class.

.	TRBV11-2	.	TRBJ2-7	TGTGCCAGCAGCCCCCTCGCACTTCCGAGCGACGAGCAGTACTTC	CASSPLALPSDEQYF
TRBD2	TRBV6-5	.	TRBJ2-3	TGTGCCAGCAGCGGCCGAGCGGGGGGTGGCACAGATACGCAGTATTTT	CASSGRAGGGTDTQYF
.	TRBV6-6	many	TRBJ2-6	TGTGCCAGCAGTTACGATTTCGGACTCTCTGGGGCCAACGTCCTGACTTTC	CASSYDFGLSGANVLTF
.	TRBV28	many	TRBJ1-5	TGTGCCAGCAGTTTGACAGATAGCAATCAGCCCCAGCATTTT	CASSLTDSNQPQHF
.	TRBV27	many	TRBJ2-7	TGTGCCAGCAGTCTGACTGCCACCTACGAGCAGTACTTC	CASSLTATYEQYF
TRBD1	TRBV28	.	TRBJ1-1	TGTGCCAGCAGTTTAGACAGGGGCGCCTACACTGAAGCTTTCTTT	CASSLDRGAYTEAFF
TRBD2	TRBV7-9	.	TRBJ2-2	TGTGCCAGCAGCGTAAGCGGGGGGACAAACACCGGGGAGCTGTTTTTT	CASSVSGGTNTGELFF
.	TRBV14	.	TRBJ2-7	TGTGCCAGCAGCCCAACCTCCCGGGCCTACGAGCAGTACTTC	CASSPTSRAYEQYF
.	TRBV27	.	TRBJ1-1	TGTGCCAGCAGTTTTCTACAGGGTGAGGCTTTCTTT	CASSFLQGEAFF
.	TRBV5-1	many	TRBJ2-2	TGCGCCAGCAGCTTAGAAATCGCGAACACCGGGGAGCTGTTTTTT	CASSLEIANTGELFF
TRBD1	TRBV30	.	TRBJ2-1	TGTGCTTCCGGACAGGGATACTACAATGAGCAGTTCTTC	CASGQGYYNEQFF
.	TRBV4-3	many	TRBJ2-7	TGCGCCAGCAGCCAAGATGGGGGGTACGAGCAGTACTTC	CASSQDGGYEQYF
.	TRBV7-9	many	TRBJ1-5	TGTGCCAGCAGCTCCGGGGAGGGTGTTTGGCCCCAGCATTTT	CASSSGEGVWPQHF
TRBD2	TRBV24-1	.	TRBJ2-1	TGTGCCCCCAGTGACCCCGGACTAGCGGGGGGATACAATGAGCAGTTCTTC	CAPSDPGLAGGYNEQFF
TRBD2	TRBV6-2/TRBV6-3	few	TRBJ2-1	TGTGCCAGCAGCACTCTCGTAGCGGGAGCCCCTCGTCCCGGTGAGCAGTTCTTC	CASSTLVAGAPRPGEQFF
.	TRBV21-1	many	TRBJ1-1	TGTGCCAGCAGCAAAGTTCAGACAGCGAACACTGAAGCTTTCTTT	CASSKVQTANTEAFF
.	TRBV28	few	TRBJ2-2	TGTGCCAGCAGTCCCCTGAGCAGGGAGGACACCGGGGAGCTGTTTTTT	CASSPLSREDTGELFF
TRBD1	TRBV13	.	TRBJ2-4	TGTGCCAGCAGCTTAGTTACCCAGGGGGCGGAAGGCAAAAACATTCAGTACTTC	CASSLVTQGAEGKNIQYF
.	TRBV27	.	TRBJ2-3	TGTGCCAGCAGTACGATCCCCTCAGGGGTTACAGATACGCAGTATTTT	CASSTIPSGVTDTQYF
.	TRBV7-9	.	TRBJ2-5	TGTGCCAGCAGCTTAGGGCCGACAGGACAAGAGACCCAGTACTTC	CASSLGPTGQETQYF
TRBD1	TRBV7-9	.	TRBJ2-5	TGTGCCAGCAGCTTAGTTGGACAGGGTTCAGAGACCCAGTACTTC	CASSLVGQGSETQYF
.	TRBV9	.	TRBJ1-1	TGTGCCAGCAGCGTAGGTGGGGGAGGGGACACTGAAGCTTTCTTT	CASSVGGGGDTEAFF
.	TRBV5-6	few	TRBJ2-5	TGTGCCAGCACCGTGGACAGCGAGACCCAGTACTTC	CASTVDSETQYF
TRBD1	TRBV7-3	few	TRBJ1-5	TGTGCCAGCAGCTTAAGGGACAGGGGAGGTAATCAGCCCCAGCATTTT	CASSLRDRGGNQPQHF
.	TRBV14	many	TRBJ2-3	TGTGCCAGCAGCGGAATGGGTTATCCATCCACAGATACGCAGTATTTT	CASSGMGYPSTDTQYF
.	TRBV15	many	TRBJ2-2	TGTGCCACCAGGGCGGGCAGGGATAACACCGGGGAGCTGTTTTTT	CATRAGRDNTGELFF
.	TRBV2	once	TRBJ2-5	TGTGCCAGCAGTGAAGCGCTTTGGACTAGAGGGGGAGAGACCCAGTACTTC	CASSEALWTRGGETQYF
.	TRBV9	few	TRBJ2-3	TGTGCCAGCAGCGTAGGGACTAAGCACCCAGATACGCAGTATTTT	CASSVGTKHPDTQYF
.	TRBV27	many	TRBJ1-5	TGTGCCAGCAGTTTCGCAGGGCTAAGTCAGCCCCAGCATTTT	CASSFAGLSQPQHF
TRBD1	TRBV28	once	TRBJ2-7	TGTGCCAGCAGTTTGAGGGGGCTGAAATCCTACGCGCAGTACTTC	CASSLRGLKSYAQYF